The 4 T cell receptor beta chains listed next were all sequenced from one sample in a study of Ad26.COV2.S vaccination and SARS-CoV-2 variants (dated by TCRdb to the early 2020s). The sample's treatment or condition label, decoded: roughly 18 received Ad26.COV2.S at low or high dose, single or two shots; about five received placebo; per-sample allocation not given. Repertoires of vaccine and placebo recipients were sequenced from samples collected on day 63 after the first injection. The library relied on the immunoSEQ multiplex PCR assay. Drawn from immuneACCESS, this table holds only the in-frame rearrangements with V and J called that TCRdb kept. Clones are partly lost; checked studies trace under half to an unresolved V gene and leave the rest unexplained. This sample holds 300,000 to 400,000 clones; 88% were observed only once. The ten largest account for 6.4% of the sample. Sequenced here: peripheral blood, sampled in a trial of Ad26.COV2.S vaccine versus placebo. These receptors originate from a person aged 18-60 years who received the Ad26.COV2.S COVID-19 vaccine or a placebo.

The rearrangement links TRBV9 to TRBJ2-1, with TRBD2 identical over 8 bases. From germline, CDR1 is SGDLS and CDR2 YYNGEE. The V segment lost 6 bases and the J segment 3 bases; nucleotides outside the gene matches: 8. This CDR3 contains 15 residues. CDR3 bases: TGTGCCAGCACCCCCAGCGGGAGCTACTACAATGAGCAGTTCTTC. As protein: CASTPSGSYYNEQFF.

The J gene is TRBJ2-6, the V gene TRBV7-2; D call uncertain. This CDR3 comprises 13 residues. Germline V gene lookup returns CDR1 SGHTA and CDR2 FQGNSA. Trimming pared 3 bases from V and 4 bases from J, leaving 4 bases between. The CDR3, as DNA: TGTGCCAGCAGCTTGGCCGGGGCCAACGTCCTGACTTTC. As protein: CASSLAGANVLTF. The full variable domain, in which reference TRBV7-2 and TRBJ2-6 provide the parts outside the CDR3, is GAGVSQSPSNKVTEKGKDVELRCDPISGHTALYWYRQSLGQGLEFLIYFQGNSAPDKSGLPSDRFSAERTGGSVSTLTIQRTQQEDSAVYLCASSLAGANVLTFGAGSRLTVL.

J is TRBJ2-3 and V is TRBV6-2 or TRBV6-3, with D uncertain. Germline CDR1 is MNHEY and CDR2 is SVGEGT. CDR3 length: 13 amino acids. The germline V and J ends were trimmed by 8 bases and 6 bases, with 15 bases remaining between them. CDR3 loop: CASCPRKRDTQYF. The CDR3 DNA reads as TGTGCCAGCTGCCCCCGGAAGAGGGATACGCAGTATTTT.

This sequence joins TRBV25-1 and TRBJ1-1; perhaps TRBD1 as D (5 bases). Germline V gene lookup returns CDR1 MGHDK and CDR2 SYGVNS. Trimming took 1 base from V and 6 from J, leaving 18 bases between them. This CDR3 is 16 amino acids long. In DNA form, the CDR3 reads TGTGCCAGCAGTGAATTCCCCGTGATGCAGGGTTCTGAAGCTTTCTTT. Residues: CASSEFPVMQGSEAFF.